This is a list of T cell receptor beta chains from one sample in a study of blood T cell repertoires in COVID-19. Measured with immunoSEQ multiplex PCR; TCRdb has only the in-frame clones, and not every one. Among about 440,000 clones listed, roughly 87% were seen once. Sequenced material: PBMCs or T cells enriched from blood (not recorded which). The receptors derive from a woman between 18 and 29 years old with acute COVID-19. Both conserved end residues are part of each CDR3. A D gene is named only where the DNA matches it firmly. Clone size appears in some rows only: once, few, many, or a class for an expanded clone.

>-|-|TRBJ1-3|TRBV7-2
TGTGCCAGCAGCTTTAGAATCGCCTCTGGAAACACCATATATTTT
CASSFRIASGNTIYF
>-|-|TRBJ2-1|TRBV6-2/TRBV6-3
TGTGCCAGCAGTTTACAGGCCAATGAGCAGTTCTTC
CASSLQANEQFF
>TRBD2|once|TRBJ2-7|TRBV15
TGTGCCACCAGCAGAGATCTTGGGGGGGGGTTGATCTACGAGCAGTACTTC
CATSRDLGGGLIYEQYF
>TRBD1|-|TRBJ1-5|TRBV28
TGTGCCAGCAGTTCCGGGACAGGGAGAGTTCAGCCCCAGCATTTT
CASSSGTGRVQPQHF
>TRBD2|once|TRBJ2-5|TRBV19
TGTGCCAGTTCCCCCTCAAGGACTAGACGGGAGACCCAGTACTTC
CASSPSRTRRETQYF
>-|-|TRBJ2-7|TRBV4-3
TGCGCCAGCAGCCAAGGTGAGGGCGGTGAGCAGTACTTC
CASSQGEGGEQYF
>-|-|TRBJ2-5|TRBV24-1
TGTGCCACCAGTGATCGGGGTTTGGCCCAGTACTTC
CATSDRGLAQYF
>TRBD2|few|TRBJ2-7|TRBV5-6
TGTGCCAGCAGCTTGAAGTTTGTGGGAGGGTCCTACGAGCAGTACTTC
CASSLKFVGGSYEQYF
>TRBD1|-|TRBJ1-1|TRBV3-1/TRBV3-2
TGTGCCAGCAGCCAGGCCGGGACAGCAAACACTGAAGCTTTCTTT
CASSQAGTANTEAFF
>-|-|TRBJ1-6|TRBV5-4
TGTGCCAGCAGCTCCAGGAGGTATAATTCACCCCTCCACTTT
CASSSRRYNSPLHF
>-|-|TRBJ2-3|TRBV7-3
TGTGCCAGCTCCCGAGGGCCAGTGAGCACAGATACGCAGTATTTT
CASSRGPVSTDTQYF
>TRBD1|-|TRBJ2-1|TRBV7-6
TGTGCCAGCAGCACCCGACAGGGCAATGAGCAGTTCTTC
CASSTRQGNEQFF
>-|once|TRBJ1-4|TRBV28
TGTGCCAGCAGTTTATCGGGCAGGGGCGGGGAAAAACTGTTTTTT
CASSLSGRGGEKLFF
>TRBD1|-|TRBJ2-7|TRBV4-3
TGCGCCAGCAGTCCCGGGACAGGGCCTTTTTACGAGCAGTACTTC
CASSPGTGPFYEQYF
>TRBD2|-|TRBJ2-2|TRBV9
TGTGCCAGCAGCGTAGCACTAGCGGACATCACCGGGGAGCTGTTTTTT
CASSVALADITGELFF
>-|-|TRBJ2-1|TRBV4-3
TGCGCCAGCAGCCAAGATGAGCCTTCCTACAATGAGCAGTTCTTC
CASSQDEPSYNEQFF
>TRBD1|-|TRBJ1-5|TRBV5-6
TGTGCCAGCAGCTTGGTACAGGGGAATCAGCCCCAGCATTTT
CASSLVQGNQPQHF
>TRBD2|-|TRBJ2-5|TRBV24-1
TGTGCCACCAGTGATTTGGCGGGAGGAACCACGGAGACCCAGTACTTC
CATSDLAGGTTETQYF
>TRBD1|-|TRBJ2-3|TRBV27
TGTGCCAGCAGTGATAGACAGGGTAGGGATACGCAGTATTTT
CASSDRQGRDTQYF
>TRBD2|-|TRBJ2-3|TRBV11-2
TGTGCCAGCAGCCCCAATAGCGGGGGGTTAGATACGCAGTATTTT
CASSPNSGGLDTQYF
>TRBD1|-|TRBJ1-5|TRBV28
TGTGCCAGCAGCTTGGACAGGGGGCTAGGTCAGCCCCAGCATTTT
CASSLDRGLGQPQHF
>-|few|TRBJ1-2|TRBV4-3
TGCGCCAGCAGCCATGCAGGGGTGCGCGGCTACACCTTC
CASSHAGVRGYTF
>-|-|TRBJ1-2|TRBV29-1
TGCAGCGTCGTATTCAGGGGCCCTGGCTACACCTTC
CSVVFRGPGYTF
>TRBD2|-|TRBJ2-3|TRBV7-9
TGTGCCAGCAGCTCCGGACTAGCGGGAGTATGGGTAGATACGCAGTATTTT
CASSSGLAGVWVDTQYF
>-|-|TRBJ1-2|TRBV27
TGTGCCAGCAGTTCCCCGCGGGACTGGGGCTACACCTTC
CASSSPRDWGYTF
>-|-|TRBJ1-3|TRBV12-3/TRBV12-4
TGTGCCAGCACTTCCCTCCACACCATATATTTT
CASTSLHTIYF
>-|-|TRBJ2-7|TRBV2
TGTGCCAGCAGTGAAGGCGGGACCTACGAGCAGTACTTC
CASSEGGTYEQYF
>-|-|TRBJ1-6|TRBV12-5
TGTGCTAGTGGTTTGATACCGACAGTCTCCTATAATTCACCCCTCCACTTT
CASGLIPTVSYNSPLHF
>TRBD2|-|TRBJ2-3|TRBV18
TGTGCCAGCTCACCATCGGGACTAGCGGATACAGATACGCAGTATTTT
CASSPSGLADTDTQYF